One and the same sample provided the 20 T cell receptor beta chains below, sequenced in a study of technical replicates of blood from four donors. Libraries were prepared by immunoSEQ multiplex PCR; TCRdb keeps only in-frame clonotypes and omits some of them. The repertoire holds tens of thousands of clones, with nearly 99% as singletons. The sequenced sample was T cells isolated from PBMCs. The source of these receptors is a human donor in good health.

The rearrangement joins TRBV6-5 to TRBJ2-7, with D possibly matching TRBD1 (5 bases). Trimming removed 6 bases at V and 6 bases at J, with 9 bases between. This CDR3 contains 11 residues. Looked up from germline, CDR1 is MNHEY and CDR2 is SVGAGI. Here the CDR3 reads CASREGAEQYF. The CDR3 nucleotides read TGTGCCAGCAGAGAAGGGGCCGAGCAGTACTTC.

This clone appeared once. The chain is built from TRBV19 and TRBJ1-1; no definite D call. The CDR3 is made up of 15 amino acids. CDR1 is LNHDA, CDR2 SQIVND, per germline (reference sequence). Between the trimmed V and J ends, which lost 5 bases and 0 bases, there was a span of 13 bases. CDR3 sequence (DNA): TGTGCCAGTAGTTCCTTTTCAGGAATGAACACTGAAGCTTTCTTT. Translated, it gives CASSSFSGMNTEAFF. Complete variable domain (other parts from reference TRBV19 and TRBJ1-1): DGGITQSPKYLFRKEGQNVTLSCEQNLNHDAMYWYRQDPGQGLRLIYYSQIVNDFQKGDIAEGYSVSREKKESFPLTVTSAQKNPTAFYLCASSSFSGMNTEAFFGQGTRLTVV.

CDR3 coding DNA: TGTGCCAGCAGCCCCGGACAGTCCTACGAGCAGTACTTC. Amino acids: CASSPGQSYEQYF. The chain links TRBV27 to TRBJ2-7, with a tentative D call TRBD1 (6 bases). The CDR3 spans 13 residues. The ends were cut back, 6 bases at V and 1 base at J, with 10 bases in the middle. Germline V gene lookup returns CDR1 MNHEY and CDR2 SMNVEV (reference sequence).

The chain is built from TRBV2 and TRBJ2-7, with 11 bases matching TRBD2. The V and J ends lost 4 bases and 5 bases, in that order; junction bases with no gene match: 7. Germline-derived CDR1 and CDR2 are SNHLY and FYNNEI. The length of the CDR3 is 15 residues. DNA for the CDR3: TGTGCCAGCAGTGGTTTAGCGGGAGGGCCCCACGAGCAGTACTTC. It yields the protein CASSGLAGGPHEQYF.

The V call is TRBV30, the J call TRBJ2-5; TRBD2 is a possible D gene (5 bases). With 6 bases removed from V and 4 bases from J, the gap between germline ends came to 18 bases. CDR1 GTSNPN and CDR2 SVGIG come from the germline V gene (reference sequence). CDR3 size: 14 residues. CDR3 in DNA: TGTGCCTGTCTCCCCGGGGTACCTTTAGAGACCCAGTACTTC. Its protein is CACLPGVPLETQYF.

This chain connects TRBV5-6 to TRBJ2-2; 7 bases fit TRBD1. This CDR3 spans 17 amino acids. Germline assignment: CDR1 SGHDT and CDR2 YYEEEE. J lost 4 bases, V lost 3 bases, and 12 bases had no gene match. The CDR3, as DNA: TGTGCCAGCAGCTCGCAAGGGACAGTAACCGTCACCGGGGAGCTGTTTTTT. This codes for CASSSQGTVTVTGELFF.

The chain combines TRBV5-1 with TRBJ2-7; 10 bases are shared with TRBD2. The CDR3 extends over 14 amino acids. Germline-derived CDR1 and CDR2 are SGHRS and YFSETQ. Trimming cost V 4 bases and J 2 bases; bases outside gene matches: 3. Here the CDR3 reads CASSEAGGPYEQYF. The DNA for the CDR3 is TGCGCCAGCAGCGAAGCGGGAGGGCCCTACGAGCAGTACTTC.

The genes are TRBV9 and TRBJ1-2; 8 positions match TRBD1. Germline V gene data show CDR1 as SGDLS and CDR2 as YYNGEE. The trim removed 2 bases at V and 4 bases at J, leaving 7 bases unmatched. This CDR3 is 15 amino acids long. CDR3 bases: TGTGCCAGCAGCGTTGACTTAGACAGGGGCTATGGCTACACCTTC. It translates to CASSVDLDRGYGYTF. The complete variable domain, with remaining parts taken from reference TRBV9 and TRBJ1-2, reads DSGVTQTPKHLITATGQRVTLRCSPRSGDLSVYWYQQSLDQGLQFLIQYYNGEERAKGNILERFSAQQFPDLHSELNLSSLELGDSALYFCASSVDLDRGYGYTFGSGTRLTVV.

This clone was counted once. The chain recombines TRBV28 with TRBJ2-7; TRBD1 is a possible D gene (5 bases). The CDR3 spans 13 residues. CDR1 and CDR2 (germline): MDHEN, SYDVKM. The V end was cut by 1 base, the J end by 2 bases, with 6 bases between. The CDR3 protein is CASSLSGPYEQYF. In DNA, the CDR3 is TGTGCCAGCAGTTTATCAGGGCCCTACGAGCAGTACTTC.

The CDR3 here is CASSPGLTKNIQYF. The CDR3 bases are TGCGCCAGCAGCCCGGGGTTGACCAAAAACATTCAGTACTTC. The chain combines TRBV4-1 with TRBJ2-4; D perhaps matches TRBD2 (5 bases). Trimming left V 4 bases short and J 2 bases short, with 9 bases between. There are 14 residues in the CDR3. Germline V gene lookup returns CDR1 MGHRA and CDR2 YSYEKL.

This clone has just one count. The V call is TRBV7-6, the J call TRBJ2-1; 7 nucleotides align to TRBD2. This CDR3 has 12 amino acids. The V gene end was trimmed by 1 base and the J gene end by 10 bases; junction bases not matched to a gene: 1. Germline lookup yields CDR1 SGHVS and CDR2 FNYEAQ. CDR3 sequence: CASSLVGGEQFF. DNA for the CDR3: TGTGCCAGCAGCTTAGTCGGGGGGGAGCAGTTCTTC. Supplemented by reference TRBV7-6 and TRBJ2-1, the full variable domain reads GAGVSQSPRYKVTKRGQDVALRCDPISGHVSLYWYRQALGQGPEFLTYFNYEAQQDKSGLPNDRFSAERPEGSISTLTIQRTEQRDSAMYRCASSLVGGEQFFGPGTRLTVL.

In DNA, the CDR3 is TGTGCCAGCAGCTCTGTAGCGGGAGGTTGGAACGAGCAGTACTTC. The encoded protein is CASSSVAGGWNEQYF. The chain combines TRBV28 with TRBJ2-7, with TRBD2 matching 10 bases. This CDR3 is built from 15 residues. The ends lost 6 bases at V and 5 bases at J; junction bases unmatched: 10. CDR1 is MDHEN and CDR2 is SYDVKM in the germline V gene.

The rearrangement joins TRBV7-8 to TRBJ2-7, with 8 bases that match TRBD1. Trimming at V came to 3 bases and at J to 4 bases, leaving 8 bases not matched to a gene. The germline CDR1 and CDR2 sequences are SGHVS and FQNEAQ. The CDR3 spans 15 residues. The CDR3 is CASSFRRDRPYEQYF. The CDR3 DNA is TGTGCCAGCAGCTTCAGACGGGACAGGCCGTACGAGCAGTACTTC.

This clone was seen only once. The rearrangement joins TRBV6-1 to TRBJ1-1; D is unclear. Germline V CDR1 and CDR2: MNHNS, SASEGT. The CDR3 totals 11 residues. V was cut by 3 bases and J by 8 bases, with 7 bases left in between. Written as DNA, the CDR3 is TGTGCCAGCAGTGATGAACGGGAAGCTTTCTTT. Amino acid sequence: CASSDEREAFF.

V usage is TRBV6-6 and J usage is TRBJ1-2; perhaps TRBD1 as D (6 bases). The CDR3 length is 15 residues. V was shortened by 4 bases and J by 8 bases, with 20 bases between the two germline ends. Germline V gives CDR1 MNHNY, CDR2 SVGAGI (reference sequence). The CDR3, as DNA: TGTGCCAGCAGTTTGGGACACAGGGTAGTAACGGGCTACACCTTC. It yields the protein CASSLGHRVVTGYTF.

The chain has TRBV6-5 and TRBJ1-5, with D unresolved. Per germline, CDR1 MNHEY and CDR2 SVGAGI. The V end was cut by 2 bases, the J end by 9 bases, with 8 bases between. The CDR3 totals 12 residues. The CDR3 reads CASSYPGRPQHF. The CDR3 nucleotides are TGTGCCAGCAGTTACCCCGGGAGGCCCCAGCATTTT.

The rearrangement uses TRBV10-3 and TRBJ2-7; the match to TRBD1 covers 8 bases. CDR1 is ENHRY, CDR2 SYGVKD, per germline. The CDR3 has 12 amino acids. V dropped 7 bases and J dropped 5; count of bases not matched to a gene: 4. This chain's CDR3 is CAIKAGGDEQYF. The CDR3 coding sequence is TGTGCCATCAAAGCAGGGGGCGACGAGCAGTACTTC.

The gene calls are TRBV6-1 and TRBJ1-1, with a tentative D call TRBD1 (6 bases). Per the germline V gene, CDR1 is MNHNS and CDR2 is SASEGT. The CDR3 extends over 14 amino acids. V was shortened by 8 bases and J by 4 bases, with 17 bases between the two germline ends. Here the CDR3 DNA reads TGTGCCAGCGGGGGCGGGTACGGTGCCACTGAAGCTTTCTTT. It codes for CASGGGYGATEAFF.

J is TRBJ2-1 and V is TRBV28; TRBD2 matches 8 bases. This CDR3 contains 15 residues. Per germline, CDR1 MDHEN and CDR2 SYDVKM. V was pared by 7 bases and J by 10 bases, with 15 bases of the junction left unmatched. The CDR3 here is CASISGGREASEQFF. The CDR3 region has the DNA TGTGCCAGCATCTCCGGGGGGCGGGAGGCAAGCGAGCAGTTCTTC.

The rearrangement joins TRBV12-5 to TRBJ2-1; 9 bases align to TRBD2. J was trimmed by 3 bases and V by 7 bases; bases with no gene match: 13. CDR1 and CDR2 (germline): LGHNT, FRNRAP. The CDR3 runs 17 residues. The CDR3: CASATAVAGDSYNEQFF. CDR3 nucleotide sequence: TGTGCTAGTGCTACTGCGGTAGCGGGAGACAGCTACAATGAGCAGTTCTTC.